Each of the 7 T cell receptor beta chains below was sequenced from the same sample in a study of blood T cell repertoires in COVID-19. The assay was immunoSEQ multiplex PCR, and TCRdb's table has in-frame clones only and misses some. The data contain roughly 250,000 clones, 92% of them seen just once; the ten biggest clones take up about 0.8%. The sequenced sample was peripheral blood. The receptors originated from a man aged 25-40 years with COVID-19, enrolled during active disease.

The gene calls are TRBV5-1 and TRBJ1-1; 8 positions match TRBD1. The germline CDR1 and CDR2 sequences are SGHRS and YFSETQ. CDR3 length equals 14 residues. The junction had 4 bases not matched to a gene; V was cut back by 4 bases and J by 2 bases. CDR3 nucleotides: TGCGCCAGCAGCGACGGACAGGGAAACACTGAAGCTTTCTTT. Its protein product is CASSDGQGNTEAFF.

The gene calls are TRBV11-3 and TRBJ2-3; perhaps TRBD2 as D (5 bases). With 5 bases removed from V and 4 bases from J, the gap between germline ends came to 13 bases. CDR1 and CDR2 (germline): SGHNT, YENEEA. CDR3 length: 14 amino acids. The CDR3 protein is CASSLASNADTQYF. Written as DNA, the CDR3 is TGTGCCAGCAGCCTCGCTAGCAATGCAGATACGCAGTATTTT.

This clone was seen once. The rearrangement links TRBV6-4 to TRBJ1-1; a possible D gene is TRBD1 (6 bases). V dropped 10 bases and J dropped 7 bases, with 16 bases sitting between them. CDR1 MRHNA and CDR2 SNTAGT come from the germline V gene. This CDR3 spans 12 amino acids. The CDR3 coding sequence is TGTGCCAAGACAGGCCTTACCTTTGAAGCTTTCTTT. It specifies CAKTGLTFEAFF.

The V gene is TRBV18, the J gene TRBJ2-7; D perhaps matches TRBD2 (6 bases). V was shortened by 6 bases and J by 3 bases, with 12 bases between the two germline ends. The CDR3 loop spans 13 amino acids. Germline CDR1 reads KGHSH; CDR2 reads LQKENI. As DNA, the CDR3 is TGTGCCAGCTCCCGGGAGACGGACTACGAGCAGTACTTC. Amino acids: CASSRETDYEQYF.

V and J are TRBV18 and TRBJ1-6; D is unresolved. V lost 2 bases, J lost 12 bases, and 11 bases lay in between. The CDR3 covers 13 residues. CDR1 KGHSH and CDR2 LQKENI come from the germline V gene. CDR3 sequence reads: CASSPEERLPLHF. DNA for the CDR3: TGTGCCAGCTCACCAGAGGAGAGGTTACCCCTCCACTTT.

This rearrangement joins TRBV6-2 or TRBV6-3 to TRBJ2-5; D might be TRBD2 (5 bases). Trimming took 6 bases from V and 2 from J, leaving 16 bases between them. This CDR3 is 15 amino acids long. Germline V gene lookup returns CDR1 MNHEY and CDR2 SVGEGT. CDR3 nucleotides: TGTGCCAGCAGCCAGAGTACCGGGGTACAAGAGACCCAGTACTTC. Protein sequence: CASSQSTGVQETQYF.

This chain joins TRBV6-1 and TRBJ1-2; the D is unclear. The germline V and J ends were trimmed by 4 bases and 2 bases, with 8 bases remaining between them. CDR1 MNHNS and CDR2 SASEGT come from the germline V gene. This CDR3 spans 13 amino acids. CDR3 DNA sequence: TGTGCCAGCAGTGCTACAGCCAACTATGGCTACACCTTC. It translates to CASSATANYGYTF.